These 18 T cell receptor beta chains were all obtained from the same sample, sequenced in a study of T cells in Graves' hyperthyroidism and ophthalmopathy. RNA transcripts were the template for amplifying TCR beta CDR3 regions. HTBI primers were employed in a first-round RT-PCR of the TCR CDR3. TCRdb ran MiXCR on the multiplex PCR reads and lists one entry per CDR3 protein. The sample shows 500,000 to 650,000 distinct CDR3 sequences, 46% of them seen only once. Sequenced: peripheral blood or thyroid tissue (not recorded which). All receptors come from an adult woman with Graves' disease, either hyperthyroidism or ophthalmopathy (not recorded which).

V usage is TRBV7-2 and J usage is TRBJ2-5; TRBD2 might be the D (5 bases). CDR3 size: 14 residues. Germline V lookup: CDR1 SGHTA, CDR2 FQGNSA. V was trimmed by 5 bases and J by 2 bases, leaving 12 bases between them. CDR3 coding DNA: TGTGCCAGCAGCCTATGGACTGAACAAGAGACCCAGTACTTC. Encoded protein: CASSLWTEQETQYF.

The sample holds many counts of this clonotype. The chain recombines TRBV5-1 with TRBJ1-2; D ambiguous. CDR1 and CDR2 (germline): SGHRS, YFSETQ. The CDR3 has 11 amino acids. Trimming cost V 0 bases and J 7 bases, with 4 bases left between them. As DNA, the CDR3 is TGCGCCAGCAGCTTGGAAGGTGGCTACACCTTC. Protein product: CASSLEGGYTF.

This clonotype was counted many times. The gene calls are TRBV12-3 or TRBV12-4 and TRBJ1-3; 7 bases are shared with TRBD1. Unmatched junction bases numbered 7, after V lost 5 bases and J lost 0 bases. This CDR3 has 16 amino acids. In DNA form, the CDR3 reads TGTGCCAGCAGTAAGCACAACAGGGGCTCTGGAAACACCATATATTTT. Its translation is CASSKHNRGSGNTIYF.

Only a few counts were recorded for this clonotype. V and J are TRBV9 and TRBJ2-7; D perhaps matches TRBD2 (6 bases). This CDR3 spans 14 amino acids. Germline V CDR1 and CDR2: SGDLS, YYNGEE. The V gene lost 4 bases and the J gene lost 6 bases, with 17 bases spanning the gap. Written as DNA, the CDR3 is TGTGCCAGCAGCCAGTCTCCCGGGAGCGTCGAGCAGTACTTC. Its translation: CASSQSPGSVEQYF.

The V call is TRBV11-2, the J call TRBJ2-7; D is undetermined. Deletions cut 5 bases from V and 4 bases from J, with 12 bases between. Germline-derived CDR1 and CDR2 are SGHAT and FQNNGV. There are 13 residues in the CDR3. CDR3 sequence reads: CASSQVTSYEQYF. The CDR3 coding sequence is TGTGCCAGCAGCCAGGTAACGAGTTACGAGCAGTACTTC.

The CDR3 DNA follows: TGCGCCACCACCCGGACAGGGATCTACGAGCAGTACTTC. It translates to CATTRTGIYEQYF. This chain links TRBV10-2 with TRBJ2-7; 8 positions match TRBD1. The CDR3 consists of 13 residues. V gave up 10 bases and J gave up 3 bases; unmatched junction bases: 8. CDR1 WSHSY and CDR2 SAAADI come from the germline V gene.

Ten or more counts support this clonotype. The CDR3 reads CSAPRPVLNTEAFF. CDR3 coding DNA: TGCAGTGCTCCTCGACCGGTATTGAACACTGAAGCTTTCTTT. The V call is TRBV20-1, the J call TRBJ1-1; D is unresolved. Germline V CDR1 and CDR2: DFQATT, SNEGSKA (reference sequence). The CDR3 length is 14 residues. V shed 5 bases and J shed 0 bases, with 13 bases lying between them.

This clonotype was recorded a few times. The chain is built from TRBV9 and TRBJ2-5; 11 nucleotides align to TRBD2. CDR1 SGDLS and CDR2 YYNGEE come from the germline V gene. The length of the CDR3 is 16 residues. The ends lost 5 bases at V and 2 bases at J; junction bases unmatched: 8. The CDR3 coding sequence is TGTGCCAGCAGGATAGGACTAGCGGGTACTCAAGAGACCCAGTACTTC. Residues: CASRIGLAGTQETQYF. The whole variable domain, filled in from reference TRBV9 and TRBJ2-5, reads DSGVTQTPKHLITATGQRVTLRCSPRSGDLSVYWYQQSLDQGLQFLIQYYNGEERAKGNILERFSAQQFPDLHSELNLSSLELGDSALYFCASRIGLAGTQETQYFGPGTRLLVL.

With regard to this clonotype: It is likely a read error, because the conserved phenylalanine at the end of the CDR3 is missing. The limits of the CDR3 on the DNA are not certain, so only TCRdb's listed CDR3 is given. V gene TRBV2 combines with J gene TRBJ1-4; the tabulated D call, TRBD1, remains unverified against the DNA. The CDR3 is 11 residues long, counting both termini. Looked up from germline, CDR1 is SNHLY and CDR2 is FYNNEI. The CDR3 sequence is CASRDRQTWAY.

The chain is built from TRBV29-1 and TRBJ2-5, with D possibly TRBD1 on 7 matching bases. Germline V lookup: CDR1 SQVTM, CDR2 ANQGSEA. V was pared by 8 bases and J by 4 bases, with 20 bases between. This CDR3 is 14 amino acids long. In DNA, the CDR3 is TGCAGCTTAGGACCAGGGGGGCGCAGAGAGACCCAGTACTTC. Translation gives CSLGPGGRRETQYF.

This clonotype was picked up a small number of times. Relative to the germline gene, one junction end is altered; a read error may explain this. The gene calls are TRBV10-3 and TRBJ2-6; TRBD1 is a possible D gene (5 bases). The CDR3 runs 14 residues. Germline lookup yields CDR1 ENHRY and CDR2 SYGVKD. CDR3 nucleotide sequence: TGTGCCATCAGTGAGGGAGCTGGGGCCAACGTCCTGGCTTTC. As protein: CAISEGAGANVLAF.

This clonotype occurred many times. The rearrangement joins TRBV4-1 to TRBJ1-2; D perhaps matches TRBD1 (6 bases). The V end lost 0 bases, the J end lost 8 bases, and 16 bases lay between the germline ends. The germline gives CDR1 MGHRA, CDR2 YSYEKL. The CDR3 contains 15 residues. CDR3 in DNA: TGCGCCAGCAGCCAAGATAGGACAGAGCGTTTCGGCTACACCTTC. It translates to CASSQDRTERFGYTF.

The rearrangement joins TRBV7-9 to TRBJ1-2; tentative D call: TRBD1 (5 bases). CDR1 and CDR2 from the germline V gene are SEHNR and FQNEAQ (reference sequence). The CDR3 consists of 17 residues. Trimming shortened V by 1 base and J by 5 bases, and 20 bases separated the two germline ends. CDR3 in amino acids: CASSLEPGRRRTYGYTF. For the CDR3, the DNA is TGTGCCAGCAGCTTAGAGCCGGGACGCAGGAGAACTTATGGCTACACCTTC.

V gene TRBV7-2 combines with J gene TRBJ2-7; D is unresolved. CDR1 SGHTA and CDR2 FQGNSA come from the germline V gene. V shed 2 bases and J shed 6 bases, with 2 bases lying between them. The CDR3 spans 10 residues. This chain's CDR3 is CASSLTEQYF. Written as DNA, the CDR3 is TGTGCCAGCAGCTTAACCGAGCAGTACTTC.

The chain recombines TRBV20-1 with TRBJ2-7, with D possibly TRBD1 on 8 matching bases. V shed 4 bases and J shed 1 base, with 26 bases lying between them. The CDR3 contains 18 residues. Germline lookup yields CDR1 DFQATT and CDR2 SNEGSKA (reference sequence). CDR3 in DNA: TGCAGTGCTATTTCAACAGGGGGAGTAGCGGGCCCTTCCTACGAGCAGTACTTC. Translating gives CSAISTGGVAGPSYEQYF.

V usage is TRBV6-1 and J usage is TRBJ2-7, with D unclear. Trimming stripped 8 bases from V and 3 bases from J, with 8 bases between. CDR3 length: 11 amino acids. CDR1 is MNHNS and CDR2 is SASEGT in the germline V gene. The CDR3 DNA is TGTGCCAGCGGCAGAAACTACGAGCAGTACTTC. As protein: CASGRNYEQYF.

The sample holds many counts of this clonotype. The V call is TRBV29-1, the J call TRBJ2-6; D is uncertain. V lost 4 bases, J lost 0 bases, and 7 bases lay in between. The germline V gene has CDR1 SQVTM and CDR2 ANQGSEA. There are 14 residues in the CDR3. The CDR3 sequence is CSVGMTSGANVLTF. CDR3 DNA: TGCAGCGTTGGTATGACCTCTGGGGCCAACGTCCTGACTTTC.

CDR3 protein: CASSFNGPQGADGYTF. The CDR3 nucleotides are TGTGCCAGCAGCTTCAACGGGCCGCAGGGGGCGGATGGCTACACCTTC. This chain links TRBV5-4 with TRBJ1-2; TRBD1 matches 8 bases. The CDR3 loop spans 16 amino acids. Looked up from germline, CDR1 is SGHNT and CDR2 is YYREEE (reference sequence). V dropped 2 bases and J dropped 6; count of bases not matched to a gene: 12.